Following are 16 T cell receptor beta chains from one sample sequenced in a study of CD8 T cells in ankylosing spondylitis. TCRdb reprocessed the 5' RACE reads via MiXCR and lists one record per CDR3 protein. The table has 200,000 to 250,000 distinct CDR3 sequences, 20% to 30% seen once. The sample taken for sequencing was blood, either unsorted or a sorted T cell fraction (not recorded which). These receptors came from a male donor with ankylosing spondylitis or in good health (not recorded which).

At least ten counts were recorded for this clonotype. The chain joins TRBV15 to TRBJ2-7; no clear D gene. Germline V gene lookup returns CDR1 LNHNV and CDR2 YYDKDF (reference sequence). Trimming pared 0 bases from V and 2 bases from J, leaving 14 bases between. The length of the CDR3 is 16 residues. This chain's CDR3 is CATSRDPRQIAYEQYF. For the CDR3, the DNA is TGTGCCACCAGCAGAGATCCCCGGCAGATCGCCTACGAGCAGTACTTC.

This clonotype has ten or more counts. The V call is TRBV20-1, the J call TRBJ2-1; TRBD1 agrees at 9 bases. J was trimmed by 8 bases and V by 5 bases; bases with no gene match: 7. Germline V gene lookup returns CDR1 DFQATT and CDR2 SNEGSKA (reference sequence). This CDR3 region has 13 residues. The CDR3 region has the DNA TGCAGTGCTCCACCGGGACAGGGTTATGAGCAGTTCTTC. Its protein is CSAPPGQGYEQFF.

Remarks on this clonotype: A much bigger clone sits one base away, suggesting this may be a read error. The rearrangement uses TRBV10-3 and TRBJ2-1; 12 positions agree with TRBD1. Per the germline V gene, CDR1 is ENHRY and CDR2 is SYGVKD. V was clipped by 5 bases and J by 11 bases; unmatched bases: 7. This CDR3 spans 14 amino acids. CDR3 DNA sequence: TGTGCCATCAGTAAGGGACAGGGGGCCGATAAGCAGTTCTTC. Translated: CAISKGQGADKQFF.

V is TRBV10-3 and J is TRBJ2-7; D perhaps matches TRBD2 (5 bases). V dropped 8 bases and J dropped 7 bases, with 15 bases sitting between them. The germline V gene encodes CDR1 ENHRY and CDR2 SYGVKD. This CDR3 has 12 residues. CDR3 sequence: CAIARSSGEQYF. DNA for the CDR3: TGTGCCATCGCCAGGTCCTCGGGGGAGCAGTACTTC.

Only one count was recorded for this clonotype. The CDR3 DNA follows: TGTGCCAGCAGCTTATCTATGGGAAATGAGCAGTTCTTC. Translating gives CASSLSMGNEQFF. V usage is TRBV7-2 and J usage is TRBJ2-1, with unresolved D. Germline-derived CDR1 and CDR2 are SGHTA and FQGNSA. V shed 2 bases and J shed 7 bases, with 9 bases lying between them. The CDR3 runs 13 residues. Full variable domain (rest looked up from reference TRBV7-2 and TRBJ2-1): GAGVSQSPSNKVTEKGKDVELRCDPISGHTALYWYRQSLGQGLEFLIYFQGNSAPDKSGLPSDRFSAERTGGSVSTLTIQRTQQEDSAVYLCASSLSMGNEQFFGPGTRLTVL.

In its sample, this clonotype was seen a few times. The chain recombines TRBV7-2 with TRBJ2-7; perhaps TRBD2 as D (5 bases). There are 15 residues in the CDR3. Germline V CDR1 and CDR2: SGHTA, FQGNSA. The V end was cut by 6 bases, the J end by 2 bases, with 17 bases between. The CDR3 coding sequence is TGTGCCAGCAGGGCCATCCAAAGCGGAACCTACGAGCAGTACTTC. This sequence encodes CASRAIQSGTYEQYF.

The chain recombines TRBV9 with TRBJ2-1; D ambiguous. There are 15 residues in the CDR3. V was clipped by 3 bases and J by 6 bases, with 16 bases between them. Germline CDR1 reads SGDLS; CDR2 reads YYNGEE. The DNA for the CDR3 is TGTGCCAGCAGCGGACTGAGTACAGCCCTCAATGAGCAGTTCTTC. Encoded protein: CASSGLSTALNEQFF.

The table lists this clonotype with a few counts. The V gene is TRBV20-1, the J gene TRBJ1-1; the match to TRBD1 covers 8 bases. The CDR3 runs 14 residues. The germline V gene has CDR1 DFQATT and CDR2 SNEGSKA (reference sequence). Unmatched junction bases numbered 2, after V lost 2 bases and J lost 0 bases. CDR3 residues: CSARPTGVNTEAFF. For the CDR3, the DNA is TGCAGTGCTAGACCGACAGGGGTGAACACTGAAGCTTTCTTT.

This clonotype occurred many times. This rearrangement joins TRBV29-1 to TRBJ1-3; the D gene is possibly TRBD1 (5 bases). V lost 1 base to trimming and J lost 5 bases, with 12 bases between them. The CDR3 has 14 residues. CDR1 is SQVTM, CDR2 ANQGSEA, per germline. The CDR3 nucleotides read TGCAGCGTTGAAGCGTGGGGACGAAGAAACACCATATATTTT. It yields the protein CSVEAWGRRNTIYF.

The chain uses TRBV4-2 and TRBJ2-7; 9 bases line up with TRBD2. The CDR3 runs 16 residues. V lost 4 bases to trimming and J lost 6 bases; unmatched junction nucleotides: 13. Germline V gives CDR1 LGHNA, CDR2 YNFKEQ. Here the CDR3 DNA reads TGTGCCAGCAGCCTGGGAGGAGGGACTAGCAGAGTCGAGCAGTACTTC. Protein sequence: CASSLGGGTSRVEQYF.

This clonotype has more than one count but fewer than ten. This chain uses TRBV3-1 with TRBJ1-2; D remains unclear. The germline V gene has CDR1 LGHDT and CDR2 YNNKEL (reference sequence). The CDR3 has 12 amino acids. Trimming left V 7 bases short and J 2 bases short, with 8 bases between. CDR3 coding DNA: TGTGCCAGCATGGCGGGAAACTATGGCTACACCTTC. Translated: CASMAGNYGYTF. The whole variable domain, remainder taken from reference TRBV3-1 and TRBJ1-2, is DTAVSQTPKYLVTQMGNDKSIKCEQNLGHDTMYWYKQDSKKFLKIMFSYNNKELIINETVPNRFSPKSPDKAHLNLHINSLELGDSAVYFCASMAGNYGYTFGSGTRLTVV.

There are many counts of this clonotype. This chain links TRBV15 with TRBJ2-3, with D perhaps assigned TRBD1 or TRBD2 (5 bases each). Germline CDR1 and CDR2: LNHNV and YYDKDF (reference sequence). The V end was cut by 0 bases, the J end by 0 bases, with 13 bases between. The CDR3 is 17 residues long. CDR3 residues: CATSRDRGPISTDTQYF. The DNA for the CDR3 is TGTGCCACCAGCAGAGATCGGGGCCCAATTAGCACAGATACGCAGTATTTT. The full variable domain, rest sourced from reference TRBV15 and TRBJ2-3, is DAMVIQNPRYQVTQFGKPVTLSCSQTLNHNVMYWYQQKSSQAPKLLFHYYDKDFNNEADTPDNFQSRRPNTSFCFLDIRSPGLGDTAMYLCATSRDRGPISTDTQYFGPGTRLTVL.

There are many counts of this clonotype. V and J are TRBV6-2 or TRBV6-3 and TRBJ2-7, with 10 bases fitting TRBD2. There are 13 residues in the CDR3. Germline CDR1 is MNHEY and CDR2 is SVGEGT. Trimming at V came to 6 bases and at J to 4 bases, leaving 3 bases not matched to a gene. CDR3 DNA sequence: TGTGCCAGCAGGGGACTAGCGAGATACGAGCAGTACTTC. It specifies CASRGLARYEQYF.

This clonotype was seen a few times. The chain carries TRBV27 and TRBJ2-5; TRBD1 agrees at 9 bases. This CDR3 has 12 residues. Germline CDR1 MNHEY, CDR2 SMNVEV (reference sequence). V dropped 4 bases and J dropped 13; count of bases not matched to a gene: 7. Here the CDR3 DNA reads TGTGCCAGCAGTTGGGGACAGGGCCCTTTGTACTTC. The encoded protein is CASSWGQGPLYF.

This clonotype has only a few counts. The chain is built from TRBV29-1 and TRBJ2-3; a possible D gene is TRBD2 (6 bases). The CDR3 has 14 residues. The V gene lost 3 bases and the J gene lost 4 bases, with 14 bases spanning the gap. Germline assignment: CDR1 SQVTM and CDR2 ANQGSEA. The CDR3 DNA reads TGCAGCGTTGAGTACGGGAGTCTAGCAGATACGCAGTATTTT. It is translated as CSVEYGSLADTQYF.

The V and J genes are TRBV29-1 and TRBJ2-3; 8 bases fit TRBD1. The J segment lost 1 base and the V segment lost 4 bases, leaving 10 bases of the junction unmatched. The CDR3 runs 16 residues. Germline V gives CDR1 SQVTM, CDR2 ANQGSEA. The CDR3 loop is CSVVDTGTGGTDTQYF. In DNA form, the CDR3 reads TGCAGCGTTGTTGACACCGGGACAGGTGGCACAGATACGCAGTATTTT.